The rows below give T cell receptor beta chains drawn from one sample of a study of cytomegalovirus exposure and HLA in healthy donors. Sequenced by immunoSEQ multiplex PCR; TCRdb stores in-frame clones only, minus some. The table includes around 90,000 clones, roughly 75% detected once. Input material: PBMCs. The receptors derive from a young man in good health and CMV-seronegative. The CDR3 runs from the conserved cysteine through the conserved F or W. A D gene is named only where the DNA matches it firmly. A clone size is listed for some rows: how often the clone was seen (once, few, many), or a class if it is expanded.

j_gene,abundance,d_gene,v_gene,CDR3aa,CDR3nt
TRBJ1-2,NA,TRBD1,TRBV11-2,CASGGLGQAYGYTF,TGTGCCAGCGGTGGTTTGGGACAGGCGTATGGCTACACCTTC
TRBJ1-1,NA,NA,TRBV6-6,CASSQGGRGMNTEAFF,TGTGCCAGCAGCCAAGGCGGGCGGGGAATGAACACTGAAGCTTTCTTT
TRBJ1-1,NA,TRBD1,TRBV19,CASSRGRGAFF,TGTGCCAGTAGCAGGGGGCGAGGAGCTTTCTTT
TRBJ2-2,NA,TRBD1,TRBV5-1,CASSPGTGFTGELFF,TGCGCCAGCAGCCCCGGGACAGGGTTTACCGGGGAGCTGTTTTTT
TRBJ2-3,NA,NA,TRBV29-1,CSVEPGTDTQYF,TGCAGCGTTGAACCGGGAACAGATACGCAGTATTTT
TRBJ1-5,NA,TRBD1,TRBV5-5,CASSLGQDLPQPQHF,TGTGCCAGCAGCCTGGGACAGGATTTACCTCAGCCCCAGCATTTT
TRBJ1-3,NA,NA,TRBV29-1,CSVVEGTGGNTIYF,TGCAGCGTTGTCGAGGGAACGGGCGGAAACACCATATATTTT
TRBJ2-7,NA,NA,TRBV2,CASSLGAGGTYEQYF,TGTGCCAGCAGCCTGGGGGCGGGCGGAACCTACGAGCAGTACTTC
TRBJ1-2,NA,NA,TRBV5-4,CASSSYAGVQGYGYTF,TGTGCCAGCAGCTCCTACGCGGGGGTACAGGGCTATGGCTACACCTTC
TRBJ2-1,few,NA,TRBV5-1,CASSPGVGGGDEQFF,TGCGCCAGCAGCCCCGGGGTGGGCGGGGGCGATGAGCAGTTCTTC
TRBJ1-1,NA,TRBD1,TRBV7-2,CASSRYPYGQGNTEAFF,TGTGCCAGCAGCCGATACCCCTACGGACAGGGGAACACTGAAGCTTTCTTT
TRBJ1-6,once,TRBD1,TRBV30,CAWSGDRESSPLHF,TGTGCCTGGAGTGGTGACAGGGAGTCTTCACCCCTCCACTTT
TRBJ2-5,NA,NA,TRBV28,CASSPPPRSSGKTQYF,TGTGCCAGCAGTCCTCCTCCGAGGAGTAGCGGAAAGACCCAGTACTTC
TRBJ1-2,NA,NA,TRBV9,CASSPLDRNYGYTF,TGTGCCAGCAGCCCTTTAGACAGAAACTATGGCTACACCTTC
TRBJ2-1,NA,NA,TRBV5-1,CASSLGLGGGNEQFF,TGCGCCAGCAGCTTAGGGTTAGGGGGGGGTAATGAGCAGTTCTTC
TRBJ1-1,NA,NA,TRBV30,CARQGQSGGEAFF,TGTGCCCGGCAAGGTCAATCGGGTGGTGAAGCTTTCTTT
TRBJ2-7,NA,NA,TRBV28,CASSLVAGEQYF,TGTGCCAGCAGTTTAGTCGCAGGCGAGCAGTACTTC
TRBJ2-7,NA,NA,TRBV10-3,CAISDAGNEQYF,TGTGCCATCAGTGACGCAGGCAACGAGCAGTACTTC
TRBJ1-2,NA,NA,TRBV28,CASRDRGYTF,TGTGCCAGCAGGGACAGAGGCTACACCTTC
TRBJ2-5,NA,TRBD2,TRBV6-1,CASSRLAGDQETQYF,TGTGCCAGCAGCCGACTAGCGGGGGACCAAGAGACCCAGTACTTC
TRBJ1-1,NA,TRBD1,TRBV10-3,CAISVRGTGKNTEAFF,TGTGCCATCAGTGTCCGAGGGACAGGGAAGAACACTGAAGCTTTCTTT
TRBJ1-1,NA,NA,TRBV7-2,CASRGTLGARRLGEAFF,TGTGCCAGCAGAGGAACCTTGGGGGCCCGTCGATTAGGTGAAGCTTTCTTT
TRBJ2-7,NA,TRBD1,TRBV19,CASSRQGANNEQYF,TGTGCCAGTAGTCGCCAGGGGGCGAATAACGAGCAGTACTTC